Listed below are T cell receptor beta chains from one sample, sequenced in a study of cytomegalovirus exposure and HLA in healthy donors. The method was immunoSEQ multiplex PCR; TCRdb's version includes in-frame clones alone and lacks a portion of them. Of about 110,000 clones listed, 81% were seen once; the top ten hold less than 2.5%. The sequencing sample was made of PBMCs. Receptors originate from a woman aged 25 to 39 in good health and CMV-seronegative. The CDR3 runs from the conserved cysteine through the conserved F or W. The D gene is left open where the match is weak. Clone size, where shown, is once, few, many, or a class for clones that have expanded.

size,V,D,J,CDR3,DNA
-,TRBV15,TRBD1,TRBJ1-2,CATSRGTGGSYGYTF,TGTGCCACCAGCAGGGGGACAGGGGGTTCCTATGGCTACACCTTC
once,TRBV6-5,-,TRBJ1-1,CASSLRSGLEAFF,TGTGCCAGCAGTTTAAGGAGCGGCCTTGAAGCTTTCTTT
-,TRBV6-1,-,TRBJ1-4,CASSSVREGGEKLFF,TGTGCCAGCAGTTCTGTCAGGGAAGGTGGTGAAAAACTGTTTTTT
-,TRBV5-4,TRBD1,TRBJ2-5,CAYSFLGQKQETQYF,TGTGCTTATTCTTTTCTGGGACAGAAGCAAGAGACCCAGTACTTC
-,TRBV5-1,TRBD1,TRBJ2-7,CASSATTGGFSYEQYF,TGCGCCAGCAGCGCAACGACAGGGGGCTTCTCCTACGAGCAGTACTTC
-,TRBV7-9,-,TRBJ1-1,CSSSLSRGGELNTEAFF,TGTTCCAGCAGCTTATCCAGGGGAGGGGAATTGAACACTGAAGCTTTCTTT
-,TRBV28,TRBD1,TRBJ1-1,CASSRSMGQGRTEAFF,TGTGCCAGCAGCCGCTCCATGGGACAGGGACGAACTGAAGCTTTCTTT
once,TRBV10-2,-,TRBJ2-1,CASSESGLNEQFF,TGCGCCAGCAGTGAGTCGGGGCTCAATGAGCAGTTCTTC
-,TRBV28,TRBD1,TRBJ1-2,CASSLRDRVRGYTF,TGTGCCAGCAGCCTAAGGGACAGGGTGAGGGGCTACACCTTC
-,TRBV6-5,TRBD2,TRBJ2-7,CASSRTSGRGNEQYF,TGTGCCAGCAGTAGAACTAGCGGGAGGGGCAACGAGCAGTACTTC
-,TRBV27,-,TRBJ2-1,CASTEYRNEQFF,TGTGCCAGCACGGAGTACCGGAATGAGCAGTTCTTC
-,TRBV5-1,-,TRBJ2-1,CASSLGGGGFDEQFF,TGCGCCAGCAGCTTGGGGGGAGGGGGGTTCGATGAGCAGTTCTTC
-,TRBV19,TRBD1,TRBJ1-2,CASRPGQGTYGYTF,TGTGCCAGTAGGCCGGGACAGGGTACCTATGGCTACACCTTC
-,TRBV2,-,TRBJ1-2,CASSRAPPNYGYTF,TGTGCCAGCTCGAGGGCGCCTCCTAACTATGGCTACACCTTC
-,TRBV27,TRBD2,TRBJ2-1,CASREIAGGSYNEQFF,TGTGCCAGCAGGGAAATAGCGGGAGGCTCCTACAATGAGCAGTTCTTC
-,TRBV4-3,TRBD2,TRBJ2-1,CASSQGSGRASDEQFF,TGCGCCAGCAGCCAAGGGAGCGGGAGGGCCAGTGATGAGCAGTTCTTC
-,TRBV10-1,TRBD2,TRBJ2-7,CASSEFRAGGTYEQYF,TGCGCCAGCAGTGAATTTCGTGCGGGAGGAACCTACGAGCAGTACTTC
-,TRBV12-5,TRBD2,TRBJ2-7,CASGLSSGSGEQYF,TGTGCTAGTGGTTTGTCGAGCGGGAGTGGTGAGCAGTACTTC
-,TRBV5-4,-,TRBJ2-5,CASSQDSGQETQYF,TGTGCCAGCAGTCAAGACAGCGGGCAAGAGACCCAGTACTTC
-,TRBV7-6,-,TRBJ2-2,CASSPPEGSNTGELFF,TGTGCCAGCAGCCCCCCGGAGGGAAGTAACACCGGGGAGCTGTTTTTT
-,TRBV6-4,TRBD2,TRBJ2-1,CASSVLAGGNEQFF,TGTGCCAGCAGTGTCCTAGCGGGAGGAAATGAGCAGTTCTTC
-,TRBV28,-,TRBJ2-7,CASRPHGGTYEQYF,TGTGCCAGCAGACCCCACGGCGGTACCTACGAGCAGTACTTC
-,TRBV19,-,TRBJ1-3,CASSMDLRSGNTIYF,TGTGCCAGTAGTATGGACTTACGCTCTGGAAACACCATATATTTT
few,TRBV23-1,TRBD2,TRBJ2-5,CASSTTSGRSQETQYF,TGCGCCAGCAGTACGACTAGCGGGAGGTCCCAAGAGACCCAGTACTTC
-,TRBV6-5,-,TRBJ2-1,CASGIRGAYNEQFF,TGTGCTAGCGGCATCAGGGGGGCTTACAATGAGCAGTTCTTC
-,TRBV5-1,TRBD2,TRBJ2-7,CASSLASGSSYEQYF,TGCGCCAGCAGCTTGGCTAGCGGGAGCTCCTACGAGCAGTACTTC
-,TRBV5-4,-,TRBJ1-1,CASSSPRTAPGIMNTEAFF,TGTGCCAGCAGCTCACCACGAACGGCTCCGGGGATCATGAACACTGAAGCTTTCTTT
-,TRBV19,TRBD2,TRBJ2-7,CASSPGLAGVREQYF,TGTGCCAGTAGTCCCGGACTAGCGGGAGTGCGCGAGCAGTACTTC
-,TRBV7-2,TRBD2,TRBJ2-3,CASSWGGRPGTDTQYF,TGTGCCAGCAGCTGGGGCGGGAGACCCGGCACAGATACGCAGTATTTT
-,TRBV7-9,-,TRBJ1-3,CASSLGGPGNTIYF,TGTGCCAGCAGCTTAGGGGGGCCTGGAAACACCATATATTTT
-,TRBV13,-,TRBJ2-1,CASRSLGAAYNEQFF,TGTGCCAGCAGGTCCCTTGGGGCCGCCTACAATGAGCAGTTCTTC
few,TRBV19,-,TRBJ1-4,CASSIIPGGEKLFF,TGTGCCAGTAGTATAATTCCAGGAGGCGAAAAACTGTTTTTT
few,TRBV29-1,-,TRBJ1-1,CSVVRQGGNTEAFF,TGCAGCGTTGTAAGGCAGGGAGGGAACACTGAAGCTTTCTTT
-,TRBV4-1,-,TRBJ2-7,CASSQKGGPLGSYEQYF,TGCGCCAGCAGCCAAAAAGGAGGACCTTTGGGGTCTTACGAGCAGTACTTC
-,TRBV19,-,TRBJ2-5,CASRGTAQETQYF,TGTGCCAGCCGCGGGACAGCACAAGAGACCCAGTACTTC
-,TRBV5-1,TRBD2,TRBJ2-3,CASSGTSGTSTDTQYF,TGCGCCAGCAGCGGAACTAGCGGGACTAGCACAGATACGCAGTATTTT
few,TRBV9,-,TRBJ2-7,CASSVGRVSYEQYF,TGTGCCAGCAGCGTAGGCAGGGTCTCCTACGAGCAGTACTTC
-,TRBV18,TRBD2,TRBJ2-1,CASSPGAERGVEQFF,TGTGCCAGCTCACCAGGGGCGGAACGGGGGGTTGAGCAGTTCTTC
-,TRBV6-1,TRBD1,TRBJ1-5,CASSGPGTGGFGGNQPQHF,TGTGCCAGCAGTGGGCCCGGGACAGGGGGCTTTGGGGGCAATCAGCCCCAGCATTTT
few,TRBV28,-,TRBJ2-7,CASSLYPRATYEQYF,TGTGCCAGCAGTTTATACCCCCGCGCGACCTACGAGCAGTACTTC
-,TRBV10-3,TRBD2,TRBJ2-7,CAISPSRGGGEQYF,TGTGCCATCAGTCCCAGTCGTGGGGGGGGCGAGCAGTACTTC
-,TRBV7-2,-,TRBJ2-1,CASSLTGSSYNEQFF,TGTGCCAGCAGCTTAACGGGTTCTAGCTACAATGAGCAGTTCTTC
-,TRBV7-3,-,TRBJ2-2,CASSVSGYTGELFF,TGTGCCAGCAGCGTTAGCGGATACACCGGGGAGCTGTTTTTT
-,TRBV27,-,TRBJ2-3,CASSPAAGTDTQYF,TGTGCCAGCAGTCCGGCCGCGGGCACAGATACGCAGTATTTT